This T cell receptor beta chain was recovered during a study of shared clonotypes between healthy human individuals. On the study more broadly: The plates for each donor numbered three CD4 naive, three CD4 memory, two CD8 naive and one CD8 memory.

General observations from the study: Non-shared clonotypes showed lower generation probabilities than clonotypes common to all four donors. Sequencing depth was expected to influence donor clonotype sharing.

Here immunoSEQ multiplex PCR was the method, and the copy in TCRdb shows in-frame clones only, minus some. The profile shows hundreds of thousands of clones, approximately 95% of them singletons. This CDR3 is built from 16 residues. V was clipped by 5 bases and J by 2 bases, with 19 bases between them. The germline V gene has CDR1 SGHVS and CDR2 FQNEAQ. Naive CD8 cells lacked CD45RO, underwent positive selection for CCR7 and left out terminally differentiated effector memory CD45RA+ cells. A word on this clone: What it binds is unknown.

Material for sequencing was naive CD8+ T cells sorted from blood. The receptor's source is a woman aged 25-40 years in good health. The chain links TRBV7-8 to TRBJ2-7, with a tentative D call TRBD2 (5 bases). Here the CDR3 reads CASSTRRGQTAYEQYF. DNA of the CDR3: TGTGCCAGCAGCACCCGACGGGGTCAGACGGCCTACGAGCAGTACTTC.